The 7 T cell receptor beta chains in this list originate from one sample, sequenced in a study of metastatic and nonmetastatic thyroid tumors. Through MiXCR, TCRdb re-clonotyped the PCR reads. Seen here are fewer than 35,000 clones, just under 30% observed once, and the top ten hold about 32%. All patients reached thyroid surgery having received no treatment beforehand. Sequencing input: blood. Every receptor here comes from a female donor with papillary thyroid cancer or a benign thyroid nodule (not recorded which). Some clones in this sample may be carry-over from other donors' samples.

This chain connects TRBV6-1 to TRBJ2-7, with D perhaps TRBD2 (7 bases). Trimming removed 11 bases from V and 4 bases from J, with 24 bases in between. CDR1 MNHNS and CDR2 SASEGT come from the germline V gene. This CDR3 region has 15 residues. The CDR3, as DNA: TGTGCCGGGGGGGGACCGGGACACGGCACATACGAGCAGTACTTC. Its protein product is CAGGGPGHGTYEQYF.

This clone was detected a few times. V is TRBV5-1 and J is TRBJ2-7; 8 positions match TRBD2. J gave up 5 bases and V 4 bases, and 8 bases lay outside the gene matches. CDR3 length: 14 amino acids. The germline V gene encodes CDR1 SGHRS and CDR2 YFSETQ. The CDR3 spells CASSIREGRDEQYF. DNA for the CDR3: TGCGCCAGCAGCATCCGGGAGGGGAGGGACGAGCAGTACTTC.

The J gene is TRBJ1-2, the V gene TRBV5-1; D is ambiguous. Looked up from germline, CDR1 is SGHRS and CDR2 is YFSETQ. The V end lost 0 bases, the J end lost 3 bases, and 18 bases lay between the germline ends. The CDR3 is made up of 17 amino acids. DNA of the CDR3: TGCGCCAGCAGCTTGGCCCTTGGACGGACCACGGACTATGGCTACACCTTC. Translated, it gives CASSLALGRTTDYGYTF.

The gene calls are TRBV11-1 and TRBJ1-6, with 7 bases matching TRBD1. Losses at the gene ends were 5 bases for V and 6 bases for J; bases not matched to a gene: 10. The CDR3 length is 16 residues. Germline-derived CDR1 and CDR2 are SGHAT and FQDESV (reference sequence). The CDR3 coding sequence is TGTGCCAGCAGCGATCGCCAGGGGGTGGTTAATTCACCCCTCCACTTT. It yields the protein CASSDRQGVVNSPLHF.

Ten or more counts support this clone. V is TRBV30 and J is TRBJ2-3; 9 bases fit TRBD2. CDR1 GTSNPN and CDR2 SVGIG come from the germline V gene (reference sequence). The J segment lost 0 bases and the V segment lost 3 bases, leaving 1 base of the junction unmatched. The CDR3 is 14 amino acids. The CDR3 sequence: CAWRLAGSTDTQYF. The CDR3 DNA reads TGTGCCTGGAGGCTAGCGGGGAGCACAGATACGCAGTATTTT.

This clone was seen many times. J is TRBJ1-2 and V is TRBV3-1, with D unresolved. With 1 base removed from V and 3 bases from J, the gap between germline ends came to 12 bases. The V gene's germline CDR1 is LGHDT and CDR2 YNNKEL (reference sequence). The CDR3 extends over 15 amino acids. CDR3 in amino acids: CASSQASTGYYGYTF. In nucleotides, the CDR3 is TGTGCCAGCAGCCAAGCCTCGACGGGCTACTATGGCTACACCTTC. Together with reference TRBV3-1 and TRBJ1-2, the CDR3 gives the full variable domain: DTAVSQTPKYLVTQMGNDKSIKCEQNLGHDTMYWYKQDSKKFLKIMFSYNNKELIINETVPNRFSPKSPDKAHLNLHINSLELGDSAVYFCASSQASTGYYGYTFGSGTRLTVV.

The table lists this clone with a few counts. The chain joins TRBV28 to TRBJ2-5; TRBD1 is a possible D gene (6 bases). Looked up from germline, CDR1 is MDHEN and CDR2 is SYDVKM. CDR3 length: 13 residues. The V end lost 5 bases, the J end lost 3 bases, and 10 bases lay between the germline ends. This chain's CDR3 is CASSPRQEETQYF. CDR3 nucleotides: TGTGCCAGCAGTCCCCGACAGGAAGAGACCCAGTACTTC.